The rows below give T cell receptor beta chains drawn from one sample of a study of post-analysis software for immune sequencing data. TCRdb passed the PCR reads through MiXCR, listing each CDR3 protein once. The sample contains 450,000 to 650,000 distinct CDR3 sequences, 40% to 50% of which appear only once. Sequencing input: blood. The source is a girl aged 5 to 17 with multiple sclerosis. The CDR3 runs from the conserved cysteine through the conserved F or W. Fields, in order: V gene, D gene, clone size, J gene, CDR3 DNA, CDR3 protein. The D gene is left open where the match is weak. Rows may omit the clone size; those that give it use once, few, many or a size class.

>TRBV10-3|TRBD1|NA|TRBJ2-5
TGTGCCATCAGCGCCGGGACAGCACAAGAGACCCAGTACTTC
CAISAGTAQETQYF
>TRBV7-9|NA|few|TRBJ1-1
TGTGCCAGCAGCTCCCTGGACCGACGCACGAACACTGAAGCTTTCTTT
CASSSLDRRTNTEAFF
>TRBV5-1|TRBD1|NA|TRBJ2-3
TGCGCCAGCAGCTCGGGACAGACTAGCACAGATACGCAGTATTTT
CASSSGQTSTDTQYF
>TRBV7-2|TRBD2|NA|TRBJ2-7
TGTGCCAGCAGCGGGGGGACTAGCGGGTTCAAGGAGCAGTACTTC
CASSGGTSGFKEQYF
>TRBV18|TRBD1|NA|TRBJ1-5
TGTGCCAGCTCACCGCGACAGGGGGCGCGGGGCAATCAGCCCCAGCATTTT
CASSPRQGARGNQPQHF
>TRBV5-6|TRBD1|NA|TRBJ2-1
TGTGCCAGCAGCTACGGACAGGGGGCTTTCAATGAGCAGTTCTTC
CASSYGQGAFNEQFF
>TRBV3-1|TRBD2|few|TRBJ2-1
TGTGCCAGCAGTCTGAGCGGGGGGGTGGACAATGAGCAGTTCTTC
CASSLSGGVDNEQFF
>TRBV5-1|TRBD2|few|TRBJ2-3
TGCGCCAGCACCGGACTAGCGGGGGGCACAGATACGCAGTATTTT
CASTGLAGGTDTQYF
>TRBV20-1|TRBD2|NA|TRBJ2-7
TGCAGTGCTCGGGGCGTGGGGACTAGCACCTACGAGCAGTACTTC
CSARGVGTSTYEQYF
>TRBV27|NA|NA|TRBJ2-3
TGTGCCAGCAGTTTAGGCCCCGGGGCAGGCCTCGGGGATACGCAGTATTTT
CASSLGPGAGLGDTQYF
>TRBV20-1|TRBD1|NA|TRBJ2-7
TGCAGTGCTAGAGATGACAGGGGAACATACAATGAGCAGTACTTC
CSARDDRGTYNEQYF
>TRBV6-1|NA|NA|TRBJ2-7
TGTGCCAGCAAGGAGCCAGGTCTGGATCGGAGGGAGCAGTACTTC
CASKEPGLDRREQYF
>TRBV12-3/TRBV12-4|NA|few|TRBJ2-3
TGTGCCAGCAACAGTGCGGCGGGCCCTAGCACAGATACGCAGTATTTT
CASNSAAGPSTDTQYF
>TRBV3-1|NA|once|TRBJ2-1
TGTGCCAGCAGCCAAACCCCAAGTCCTAACAATGAGCAGTTCTTC
CASSQTPSPNNEQFF
>TRBV12-3/TRBV12-4|TRBD2|NA|TRBJ2-7
TGTGCCAGCAGCCCGACTAGCGGGAGCTGGGAGCAGTACTTC
CASSPTSGSWEQYF
>TRBV6-2/TRBV6-3|TRBD2|NA|TRBJ2-5
TGTGCCAGCAGTTACCTTGGGCAGCGGGGGGCCTACAATGAGCAGTACTTC
CASSYLGQRGAYNEQYF
>TRBV5-6|NA|NA|TRBJ1-6
TGTGCCAGCAGCTCCCGACAGGATAATTCACCCCTCCACTTT
CASSSRQDNSPLHF